These 13 T cell receptor beta chains came from one sample sequenced in a study of CD8+ T cells in alopecia areata. Reverse transcription of extracted RNA yielded cDNA, which provided the sequencing template. Sequenced by immunoSEQ multiplex PCR; TCRdb stores in-frame clones only, minus some. The table lists hundreds of thousands of clones, more than 45% of them singletons. This material consisted of CD4+ T cells sorted from blood, taken at week 0. These receptors were collected from a human donor with alopecia areata.

V gene TRBV27 combines with J gene TRBJ1-2; TRBD1 is a possible D gene (5 bases). The germline CDR1 and CDR2 sequences are MNHEY and SMNVEV (reference sequence). Trimming left V 6 bases short and J 5 bases short, with 16 bases between. The CDR3 spans 14 residues. The CDR3 coding sequence is TGTGCCAGCAGACCAAGAGATCGGGGGTATGGCTACACCTTC. Its protein is CASRPRDRGYGYTF.

The genes are TRBV6-5 and TRBJ2-7; D call uncertain. This CDR3 is built from 14 residues. Germline V gene data show CDR1 as MNHEY and CDR2 as SVGAGI. V was shortened by 3 bases and J by 7 bases, with 16 bases between the two germline ends. The CDR3 DNA follows: TGTGCCAGCAGTTATCAATCTCGGGTTCGGGAGCAGTACTTC. Encoded protein: CASSYQSRVREQYF.

Notes on this clone: Lacking the conserved final phenylalanine or tryptophan, this CDR3 likely reflects a read error. The DNA is omitted, as the CDR3 cannot be located on it reliably, and the CDR3 follows TCRdb's listing. The chain links TRBV7-9 to TRBJ2-7; the D call TRBD2 from the table was never checked on the DNA. Per germline, CDR1 SEHNR and CDR2 FQNEAQ (reference sequence). Including both end residues, the CDR3 is 13 amino acids long. The CDR3 region is CASSSRTSGGLSI.

The genes are TRBV9 and TRBJ2-3; tentatively, D is TRBD2 (5 bases). V was shortened by 4 bases and J by 2 bases, with 11 bases between the two germline ends. Looked up from germline, CDR1 is SGDLS and CDR2 is YYNGEE. The CDR3 sequence is 14 residues long. CDR3 nucleotide sequence: TGTGCCAGCAGCCGACGGGGAACCACAGATACGCAGTATTTT. Translated: CASSRRGTTDTQYF. The full variable domain, with the rest looked up from reference TRBV9 and TRBJ2-3, is DSGVTQTPKHLITATGQRVTLRCSPRSGDLSVYWYQQSLDQGLQFLIQYYNGEERAKGNILERFSAQQFPDLHSELNLSSLELGDSALYFCASSRRGTTDTQYFGPGTRLTVL.

The CDR3 reads CAWSPSGLAGLRTDTQYF. CDR3 in DNA: TGTGCCTGGAGTCCCTCGGGACTAGCGGGATTAAGAACAGATACGCAGTATTTT. This chain joins TRBV30 and TRBJ2-3, with TRBD2 matching over 13 bases. The CDR3 has 18 residues. From germline, CDR1 is GTSNPN and CDR2 SVGIG (reference sequence). Trimming took 2 bases from V and 3 from J; bases not matched to a gene: 11.

The chain links TRBV30 to TRBJ2-7; 11 positions agree with TRBD2. V was pared by 2 bases and J by 1 base, with 4 bases of the junction left unmatched. The germline V gene encodes CDR1 GTSNPN and CDR2 SVGIG (reference sequence). This CDR3 comprises 15 residues. The CDR3 loop reads CAWSSTSGGSYEQYF. CDR3 nucleotides: TGTGCCTGGAGTTCTACTAGCGGGGGTTCCTACGAGCAGTACTTC.

V is TRBV7-6 and J is TRBJ2-1, with D possibly TRBD2 on 5 matching bases. V lost 5 bases and J 5 bases, leaving 19 bases between the germline ends. This CDR3 is 16 amino acids long. Germline V gene sequence: CDR1 SGHVS, CDR2 FNYEAQ. CDR3 residues: CASSPRASRIDNEQFF. The CDR3 DNA reads as TGTGCCAGCAGCCCCCGGGCTAGCCGGATCGACAATGAGCAGTTCTTC.

This chain links TRBV2 with TRBJ2-4; 8 bases match TRBD2. The CDR3 is 16 amino acids. Germline CDR1 and CDR2: SNHLY and FYNNEI. V lost 1 base to trimming and J lost 2 bases; unmatched junction nucleotides: 4. The CDR3 DNA sequence: TGTGCCAGCAGTGAAGATAGCGGGATATCCAAAAACATTCAGTACTTC. This sequence encodes CASSEDSGISKNIQYF.

The rearrangement uses TRBV4-1 and TRBJ1-1, with D unclear. This CDR3 comprises 14 residues. The V and J ends lost 8 bases and 0 bases respectively, with 13 bases between them. Germline CDR1 reads MGHRA; CDR2 reads YSYEKL. CDR3 amino acids: CASSSGRLNTEAFF. CDR3 sequence (DNA): TGCGCCAGCTCATCTGGGCGGCTGAACACTGAAGCTTTCTTT.

This rearrangement joins TRBV5-1 to TRBJ1-4; 8 nucleotides line up with TRBD1. Per germline, CDR1 SGHRS and CDR2 YFSETQ. V gave up 4 bases and J gave up 12 bases; unmatched junction bases: 8. The CDR3 has 13 residues. For the CDR3, the DNA is TGCGCCAGCAGCAGTGGTGGACAGGGCCAACTGTTTTTT. Its protein is CASSSGGQGQLFF.

V and J are TRBV7-2 and TRBJ1-2; D unresolved. CDR1 SGHTA and CDR2 FQGNSA come from the germline V gene. V was trimmed by 1 base and J by 8 bases, leaving 20 bases between them. CDR3 length: 16 amino acids. The CDR3: CASSLEGHALSGGYTF. The CDR3 region has the DNA TGTGCCAGCAGCTTAGAAGGCCACGCCTTAAGTGGAGGCTACACCTTC.

The rearrangement joins TRBV18 to TRBJ2-7, with 11 positions matching TRBD2. Germline loops: CDR1 KGHSH, CDR2 LQKENI. There are 13 residues in the CDR3. V lost 5 bases, J lost 7 bases, and 4 bases stayed unmatched. CDR3 region: CASSSGLAEEQYF. DNA of the CDR3: TGTGCCAGCTCATCGGGACTAGCGGAGGAGCAGTACTTC.

The J gene is TRBJ2-1, the V gene TRBV9; the D gene is possibly TRBD2 (6 bases). CDR1 is SGDLS and CDR2 is YYNGEE in the germline V gene. V lost 0 bases and J lost 0, with 7 bases in between. The CDR3 is 15 residues long. CDR3 in amino acids: CASSVAGGSYNEQFF. For the CDR3, the DNA is TGTGCCAGCAGCGTAGCCGGGGGCTCCTACAATGAGCAGTTCTTC.